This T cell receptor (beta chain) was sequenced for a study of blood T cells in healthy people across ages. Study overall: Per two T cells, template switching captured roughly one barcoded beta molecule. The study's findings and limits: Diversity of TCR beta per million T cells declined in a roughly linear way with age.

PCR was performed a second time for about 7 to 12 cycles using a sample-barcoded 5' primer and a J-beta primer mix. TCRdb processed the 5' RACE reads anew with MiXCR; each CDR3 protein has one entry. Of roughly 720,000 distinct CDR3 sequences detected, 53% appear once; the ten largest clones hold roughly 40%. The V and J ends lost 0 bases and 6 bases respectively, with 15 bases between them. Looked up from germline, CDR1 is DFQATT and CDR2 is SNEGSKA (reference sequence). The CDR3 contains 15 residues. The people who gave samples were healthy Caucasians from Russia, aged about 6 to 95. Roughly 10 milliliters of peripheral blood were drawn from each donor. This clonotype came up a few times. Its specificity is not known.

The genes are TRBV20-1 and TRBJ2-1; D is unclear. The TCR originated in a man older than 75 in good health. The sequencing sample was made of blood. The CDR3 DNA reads TGCAGTGCTAGAGATAGGCTAGGACCCCCCAATGAGCAGTTCTTC. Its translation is CSARDRLGPPNEQFF.